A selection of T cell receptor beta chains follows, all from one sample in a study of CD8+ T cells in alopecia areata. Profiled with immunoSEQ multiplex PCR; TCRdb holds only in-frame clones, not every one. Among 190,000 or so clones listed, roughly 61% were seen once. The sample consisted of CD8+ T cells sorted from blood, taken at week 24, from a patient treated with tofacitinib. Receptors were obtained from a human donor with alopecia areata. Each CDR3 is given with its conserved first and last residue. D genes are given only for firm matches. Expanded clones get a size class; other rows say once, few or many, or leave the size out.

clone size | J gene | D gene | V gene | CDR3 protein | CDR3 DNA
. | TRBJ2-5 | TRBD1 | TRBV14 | CASSVYRGSQETQYF | TGTGCCAGCAGCGTCTACAGGGGAAGTCAAGAGACCCAGTACTTC
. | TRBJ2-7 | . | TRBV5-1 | CASSFSAGSSYEQYF | TGCGCCAGCAGCTTCTCGGCGGGTAGCTCCTACGAGCAGTACTTC
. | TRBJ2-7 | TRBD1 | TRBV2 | CASNQGQSYEQYF | TGTGCCAGCAATCAGGGACAGTCCTACGAGCAGTACTTC
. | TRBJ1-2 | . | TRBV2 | CASSEAGEINYGYTF | TGTGCCAGCAGTGAAGCGGGGGAAATTAACTATGGCTACACCTTC
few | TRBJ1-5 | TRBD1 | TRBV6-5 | CASSRGQGYQPQHF | TGTGCCAGCAGCCGAGGACAGGGCTATCAGCCCCAGCATTTT
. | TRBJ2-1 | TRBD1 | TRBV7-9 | CASLDRGNLSYNEQFF | TGTGCCAGCCTAGACAGGGGCAATCTCTCCTACAATGAGCAGTTCTTC
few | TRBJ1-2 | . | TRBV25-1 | CARYQRLNYGYTF | TGTGCCAGATACCAGCGGCTTAACTATGGCTACACCTTC
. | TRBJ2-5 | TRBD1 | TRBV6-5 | CASSYSADRGLETQYF | TGTGCCAGCAGTTACAGCGCGGACAGGGGGCTGGAGACCCAGTACTTC
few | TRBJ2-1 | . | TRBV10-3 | CAISDGNNEQFF | TGTGCCATCAGTGACGGGAACAATGAGCAGTTCTTC
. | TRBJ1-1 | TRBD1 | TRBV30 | CAWSGGQLEAFF | TGTGCCTGGAGTGGGGGACAGCTAGAAGCTTTCTTT
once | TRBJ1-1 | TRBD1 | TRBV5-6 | CASSPGQGMNTEAFF | TGTGCCAGCAGCCCAGGACAGGGCATGAACACTGAAGCTTTCTTT
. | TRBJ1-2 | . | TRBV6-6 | CASTFRGLNYGYTF | TGTGCCAGCACCTTCAGGGGACTGAACTATGGCTACACCTTC
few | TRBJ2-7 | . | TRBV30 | CAWSATGMGEQYF | TGTGCCTGGAGTGCAACAGGGATGGGCGAGCAGTACTTC
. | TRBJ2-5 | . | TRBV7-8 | CASSPQRGEETQYF | TGTGCCAGCAGCCCCCAACGGGGCGAAGAGACCCAGTACTTC
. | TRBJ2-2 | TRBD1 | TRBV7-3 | CASSPAPGQVTTGELFF | TGTGCCAGCAGCCCCGCGCCGGGACAGGTTACCACCGGGGAGCTGTTTTTT
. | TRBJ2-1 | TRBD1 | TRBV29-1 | CSADRDSYNEQFF | TGCAGCGCGGACAGGGACTCCTACAATGAGCAGTTCTTC
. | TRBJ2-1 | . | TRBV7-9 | CASDPSTGLSPYEQFF | TGTGCCAGCGACCCCTCAACAGGGCTTTCTCCGTATGAGCAGTTCTTC
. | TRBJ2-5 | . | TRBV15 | CATSSDSGGQETQYF | TGTGCCACCAGCAGTGACTCCGGGGGCCAAGAGACCCAGTACTTC
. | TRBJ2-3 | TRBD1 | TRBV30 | CAWSQTGAVTDTQYF | TGTGCCTGGTCTCAAACAGGGGCAGTCACAGATACGCAGTATTTT
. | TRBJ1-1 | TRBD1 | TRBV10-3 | CAITGGQGSGEAFF | TGTGCCATTACAGGGGGACAGGGATCTGGTGAAGCTTTCTTT
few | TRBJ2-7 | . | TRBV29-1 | CSVEDRTTEGQYF | TGCAGCGTTGAAGATCGTACGACGGAGGGGCAGTACTTC
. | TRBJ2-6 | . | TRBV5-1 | CASRVATGANVLTF | TGCGCCAGCAGGGTCGCCACCGGGGCCAACGTCCTGACTTTC
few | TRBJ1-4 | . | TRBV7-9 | CASSLLEQGGDEKLFF | TGTGCCAGCAGCTTACTCGAACAGGGTGGCGATGAAAAACTGTTTTTT
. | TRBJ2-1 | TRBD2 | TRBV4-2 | CASSQGLAGNNEQFF | TGTGCCAGCAGCCAGGGACTAGCGGGGAACAATGAGCAGTTCTTC
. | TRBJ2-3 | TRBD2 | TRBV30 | CATGLAGVTDTQYF | TGTGCCACGGGACTAGCGGGGGTCACAGATACGCAGTATTTT
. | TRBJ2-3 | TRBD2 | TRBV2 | CASSESRLAGITDTQYF | TGTGCCAGCAGTGAGTCGAGACTAGCGGGGATCACAGATACGCAGTATTTT
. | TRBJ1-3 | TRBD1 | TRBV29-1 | CSVGQQGAFGNTIYF | TGCAGCGTTGGTCAACAGGGGGCCTTTGGAAACACCATATATTTT
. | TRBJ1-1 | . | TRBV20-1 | CSAPEAFF | TGCAGTGCCCCTGAAGCTTTCTTT
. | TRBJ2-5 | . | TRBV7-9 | CASSPRQSRETQYF | TGTGCCAGCAGCCCCCGACAGTCCCGGGAGACCCAGTACTTC
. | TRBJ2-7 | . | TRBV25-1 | CASSELKGPTYEQYF | TGTGCCAGCAGTGAATTAAAGGGACCAACCTACGAGCAGTACTTC
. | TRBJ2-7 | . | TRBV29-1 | CSVQQGYEQYF | TGCAGCGTTCAACAGGGCTACGAGCAGTACTTC
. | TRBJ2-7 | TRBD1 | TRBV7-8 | CASSPGTGRHIEQYF | TGTGCCAGCAGCCCGGGGACAGGACGGCATATCGAGCAGTACTTC
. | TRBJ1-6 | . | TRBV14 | CASRDSSYNSPLHF | TGTGCCAGCAGGGACAGCTCCTATAATTCACCCCTCCACTTT
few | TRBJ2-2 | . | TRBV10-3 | CAISNLMASGAGELFF | TGTGCCATCAGTAACCTTATGGCTTCCGGAGCCGGGGAGCTGTTTTTT
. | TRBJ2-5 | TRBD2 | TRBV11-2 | CASSLLIAGQETQYF | TGTGCCAGCAGCTTACTAATAGCGGGGCAAGAGACCCAGTACTTC